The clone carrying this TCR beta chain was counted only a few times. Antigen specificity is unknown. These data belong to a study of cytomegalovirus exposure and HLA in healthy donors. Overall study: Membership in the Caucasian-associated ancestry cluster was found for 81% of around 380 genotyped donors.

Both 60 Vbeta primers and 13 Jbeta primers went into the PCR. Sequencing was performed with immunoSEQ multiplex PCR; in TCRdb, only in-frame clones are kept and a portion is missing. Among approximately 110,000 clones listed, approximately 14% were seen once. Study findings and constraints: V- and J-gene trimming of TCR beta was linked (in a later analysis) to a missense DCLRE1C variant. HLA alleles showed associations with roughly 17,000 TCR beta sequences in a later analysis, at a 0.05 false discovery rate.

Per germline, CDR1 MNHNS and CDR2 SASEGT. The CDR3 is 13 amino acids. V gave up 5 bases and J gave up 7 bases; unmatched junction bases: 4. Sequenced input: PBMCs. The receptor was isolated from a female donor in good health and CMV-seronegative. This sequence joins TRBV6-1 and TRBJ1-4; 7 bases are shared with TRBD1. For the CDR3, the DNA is TGTGCCAGCAGTATGCAGGGGGTTGAAAAACTGTTTTTT. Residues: CASSMQGVEKLFF.